These 25 T cell receptor beta chains share one sample of origin, sequenced in a study of Graves' ophthalmopathy and Graves' hyperthyroidism. Researchers took RNA transcripts and amplified TCR beta CDR3 regions from them. HTBI primers were used in a first-round RT-PCR, which preceded a second-round multiplex PCR. TCRdb reprocessed the multiplex PCR reads via MiXCR and lists one record per CDR3 protein. In the table there are about 210,000 distinct CDR3 sequences, approximately 28% of which are singletons. Input material: peripheral blood. The receptors originated from a man aged 45-60 years with Graves' ophthalmopathy.

The V gene is TRBV20-1, the J gene TRBJ1-6; 9 positions agree with TRBD1. The CDR3 contains 17 residues. The V and J ends lost 5 bases and 0 bases, in that order; junction bases with no gene match: 8. CDR1 and CDR2 from the germline V gene are DFQATT and SNEGSKA (reference sequence). CDR3 amino acids: CSARDRETLSYNSPLHF. In DNA, the CDR3 is TGCAGTGCTCGGGACAGGGAGACCCTCTCCTATAATTCACCCCTCCACTTT.

The chain employs TRBV6-1 and TRBJ2-2, with 11 bases fitting TRBD2. J was trimmed by 6 bases and V by 6 bases; bases with no gene match: 9. This CDR3 comprises 16 residues. The V gene's germline CDR1 is MNHNS and CDR2 SASEGT. The CDR3 DNA follows: TGTGCCAGCAGACCTACTAGCGGGAGCCGGGCCGGGGAGCTGTTTTTT. Its protein product is CASRPTSGSRAGELFF.

This clonotype has at least ten counts. The J gene is TRBJ2-6, the V gene TRBV19; D possibly uses TRBD1 or TRBD2 (5 bases each). Between the trimmed V and J ends, which lost 5 bases and 2 bases, there was a span of 10 bases. Germline assignment: CDR1 LNHDA and CDR2 SQIVND (reference sequence). The CDR3 is made up of 15 amino acids. CDR3: CASSPRGAGANVLTF. CDR3 coding DNA: TGTGCCAGTAGTCCTCGGGGCGCTGGGGCCAACGTCCTGACTTTC. Using reference TRBV19 and TRBJ2-6 for the parts outside the CDR3, the full variable domain is DGGITQSPKYLFRKEGQNVTLSCEQNLNHDAMYWYRQDPGQGLRLIYYSQIVNDFQKGDIAEGYSVSREKKESFPLTVTSAQKNPTAFYLCASSPRGAGANVLTFGAGSRLTVL.

This clonotype has at least ten counts. The chain links TRBV12-3 or TRBV12-4 to TRBJ2-5; 9 bases agree with TRBD2. The CDR3 totals 16 residues. The ends lost 4 bases at V and 2 bases at J; junction bases unmatched: 8. CDR3 loop: CASSSRAGGYQETQYF. CDR3 in DNA: TGTGCCAGCAGTTCCCGAGCGGGAGGTTATCAAGAGACCCAGTACTTC.

This clonotype was seen just once. This chain connects TRBV12-3 or TRBV12-4 to TRBJ1-6; TRBD1 agrees at 7 bases. The CDR3 has 15 residues. With V trimmed by 6 bases and J by 5 bases, 7 bases remained unmatched. DNA for the CDR3: TGTGCCAGCAGCCGCCGACAGGGAGATAATTCACCCCTCCACTTT. Its protein is CASSRRQGDNSPLHF.

This clonotype was observed many times. J is TRBJ2-7 and V is TRBV6-5; TRBD1 is a possible D gene (6 bases). Germline CDR1 and CDR2: MNHEY and SVGAGI. Deletions cut 4 bases from V and 3 bases from J, with 22 bases between. This CDR3 is built from 17 residues. In DNA form, the CDR3 reads TGTGCCAGCAGTTCCGCCGCGGCCACCGGGACACTCTACGAGCAGTACTTC. Amino acid sequence: CASSSAAATGTLYEQYF.

This clonotype was seen repeatedly, ten times or more. The V gene is TRBV6-5, the J gene TRBJ2-4; D is possibly TRBD1 (5 bases). Trimming removed 4 bases from V and 7 bases from J, with 11 bases in between. The CDR3 consists of 13 residues. Looked up from germline, CDR1 is MNHEY and CDR2 is SVGAGI. CDR3 region: CASSSPRDNIQYF. DNA of the CDR3: TGTGCCAGCAGTTCGCCCAGGGATAACATTCAGTACTTC.

This clonotype was detected ten times or more. The genes are TRBV6-5 and TRBJ2-7; no clear D gene. From germline, CDR1 is MNHEY and CDR2 SVGAGI. The CDR3 covers 14 residues. Trimming removed 5 bases at V and 0 bases at J, with 11 bases between. The CDR3 loop reads CASSRGRTSYEQYF. The CDR3 DNA is TGTGCCAGCAGTCGTGGCAGAACCTCCTACGAGCAGTACTTC.

The chain carries TRBV6-1 and TRBJ2-6; no clear D. V dropped 5 bases and J dropped 0 bases, with 5 bases sitting between them. The germline V gene encodes CDR1 MNHNS and CDR2 SASEGT. The CDR3 length is 14 residues. This chain's CDR3 is CASSPDSGANVLTF. In DNA form, the CDR3 reads TGTGCCAGCAGTCCCGACTCTGGGGCCAACGTCCTGACTTTC.

This chain uses TRBV6-5 with TRBJ2-5, with D perhaps matching TRBD1 (6 bases). Trimming shortened V by 6 bases and J by 5 bases, and 16 bases separated the two germline ends. This CDR3 spans 14 amino acids. Germline V gene lookup returns CDR1 MNHEY and CDR2 SVGAGI. The CDR3 DNA is TGTGCCAGCAGCTACAGGGTAGTTGGGGAGACCCAGTACTTC. Protein product: CASSYRVVGETQYF.

This clonotype was counted ten times or more. The V and J genes are TRBV7-9 and TRBJ2-1, with D unresolved. The germline gives CDR1 SEHNR, CDR2 FQNEAQ (reference sequence). The CDR3 is 12 amino acids. Trimming pared 5 bases from V and 5 bases from J, leaving 7 bases between. CDR3 DNA sequence: TGTGCCAGCAGCCTCCGCGACAATGAGCAGTTCTTC. It codes for CASSLRDNEQFF.

This clonotype appeared a few times. The chain employs TRBV6-2 or TRBV6-3 and TRBJ2-7, with D unclear. Trimming pared 6 bases from V and 2 bases from J, leaving 11 bases between. Germline assignment: CDR1 MNHEY and CDR2 SVGEGT. The CDR3 loop spans 13 amino acids. The CDR3 bases are TGTGCCAGCAGCCCCGGTTCACCCTACGAGCAGTACTTC. Translation gives CASSPGSPYEQYF.

This clonotype was observed a few times. This sequence joins TRBV6-1 and TRBJ2-7; unclear D gene. Germline loops: CDR1 MNHNS, CDR2 SASEGT. The CDR3 is 15 amino acids. The germline V and J ends were trimmed by 0 bases and 3 bases, with 12 bases remaining between them. In DNA, the CDR3 is TGTGCCAGCAGTGAAGCGCTGGGTGATAACTACGAGCAGTACTTC. Its protein is CASSEALGDNYEQYF.

The chain's CDR3 is CASSGAYYEQYF. The CDR3 region has the DNA TGTGCCAGCAGTGGGGCGTACTACGAGCAGTACTTC. The chain recombines TRBV6-1 with TRBJ2-7; unclear D gene. The CDR3 runs to 12 residues. Germline CDR1 reads MNHNS; CDR2 reads SASEGT. Trimming took off 4 bases at V and 3 bases at J, with 7 bases between the two ends.

Many counts were recorded for this clonotype. This rearrangement joins TRBV20-1 to TRBJ1-5; D might be TRBD1 (5 bases). Trimming took off 4 bases at V and 6 bases at J, with 10 bases between the two ends. Germline CDR1 and CDR2: DFQATT and SNEGSKA (reference sequence). CDR3 size: 12 residues. The CDR3 DNA reads as TGCAGTGCTATGCAGGGCAGTCAGCCCCAGCATTTT. This sequence encodes CSAMQGSQPQHF.

The table lists this clonotype with many counts. The rearrangement links TRBV19 to TRBJ1-6; D is possibly TRBD1 (6 bases). Germline CDR1 and CDR2: LNHDA and SQIVND (reference sequence). Trimming pared 3 bases from V and 5 bases from J, leaving 8 bases between. This CDR3 region has 14 residues. In DNA form, the CDR3 reads TGTGCCAGTAGTATTCCAGGGGATAATTCACCCCTCCACTTT. This translates into CASSIPGDNSPLHF.

In this sample, this clonotype turned up many times. The chain combines TRBV29-1 with TRBJ1-1, with a possible D match to TRBD1 (5 bases). The CDR3 covers 16 residues. Germline V CDR1 and CDR2: SQVTM, ANQGSEA. The V and J ends lost 4 bases and 1 base respectively, with 19 bases between them. In nucleotides, the CDR3 is TGCAGCGTTGTTCCTTCTCGACAGTTGAAGAACACTGAAGCTTTCTTT. Its translation is CSVVPSRQLKNTEAFF.

The sample holds many counts of this clonotype. The chain links TRBV28 to TRBJ2-7, with D perhaps matching TRBD2 (5 bases). This CDR3 is built from 13 residues. The V gene's germline CDR1 is MDHEN and CDR2 SYDVKM. The V gene lost 7 bases and the J gene lost 0 bases, with 10 bases spanning the gap. In nucleotides, the CDR3 is TGTGCCAGCATGGCCCGGGACTCCTACGAGCAGTACTTC. It translates to CASMARDSYEQYF.

This clonotype has ten or more counts. The V gene is TRBV12-3 or TRBV12-4, the J gene TRBJ1-3; D might be TRBD1 (5 bases). Between the trimmed V and J ends, which lost 1 base and 2 bases, there was a span of 9 bases. The CDR3 has 15 amino acids. CDR3 residues: CASSLDRHPGNTIYF. CDR3 bases: TGTGCCAGCAGTTTAGACAGGCATCCTGGAAACACCATATATTTT.

This clonotype was observed many times. This rearrangement joins TRBV20-1 to TRBJ2-5, with D perhaps matching TRBD1 (5 bases). The CDR3 length is 14 residues. Trimming removed 2 bases from V and 5 bases from J, with 15 bases in between. CDR1 DFQATT and CDR2 SNEGSKA come from the germline V gene (reference sequence). DNA for the CDR3: TGCAGTGCTAGAAATCCCCAGGGCCCGGAGACCCAGTACTTC. This sequence encodes CSARNPQGPETQYF.

This clonotype was observed many times. In DNA, the CDR3 is TGCAGTGGGGCCCTAGCGCCCACGACCATAGGGCAGTACTTC. Its protein is CSGALAPTTIGQYF. This chain links TRBV20-1 with TRBJ2-7; D is possibly TRBD2 (6 bases). Germline V gene data show CDR1 as DFQATT and CDR2 as SNEGSKA (reference sequence). This CDR3 spans 14 amino acids. The V gene lost 7 bases and the J gene lost 9 bases, with 25 bases spanning the gap.

This clonotype was observed many times. V gene TRBV29-1 combines with J gene TRBJ2-7; no clear D. The CDR3 spans 12 residues. Germline V lookup: CDR1 SQVTM, CDR2 ANQGSEA. V dropped 1 base and J dropped 3 bases, with 7 bases sitting between them. This CDR3 reads CSVEGQDYEQYF. CDR3 sequence (DNA): TGCAGCGTTGAAGGCCAGGACTACGAGCAGTACTTC.

This clonotype was seen a few times. The chain combines TRBV11-1 with TRBJ1-2, with 7 bases fitting TRBD1. The CDR3 is 16 amino acids. V was clipped by 6 bases and J by 4 bases; unmatched bases: 14. Germline-derived CDR1 and CDR2 are SGHAT and FQDESV (reference sequence). CDR3 sequence reads: CASSTPDRDTLYGYTF. The CDR3 coding sequence is TGTGCCAGCAGTACTCCCGACAGGGATACCCTCTATGGCTACACCTTC.

This clonotype was picked up many times. The chain has TRBV27 and TRBJ1-2, with D maybe TRBD1 (6 bases). The length of the CDR3 is 15 residues. The ends were cut back, 7 bases at V and 6 bases at J, with 21 bases in the middle. Germline V CDR1 and CDR2: MNHEY, SMNVEV (reference sequence). The CDR3 DNA reads TGTGCCAGCAAGAAGGCAGGGGCATTCCTTGATGGCTACACCTTC. This encodes CASKKAGAFLDGYTF.

This clonotype was detected ten times or more. V is TRBV12-3 or TRBV12-4 and J is TRBJ1-5, with a possible D match to TRBD1 (6 bases). CDR3 size: 15 residues. V was shortened by 5 bases and J by 2 bases, with 13 bases between the two germline ends. Written as DNA, the CDR3 is TGTGCCAGCAGTCATCATCAGGGGCGCAATCAGCCCCAGCATTTT. Translating it yields CASSHHQGRNQPQHF.